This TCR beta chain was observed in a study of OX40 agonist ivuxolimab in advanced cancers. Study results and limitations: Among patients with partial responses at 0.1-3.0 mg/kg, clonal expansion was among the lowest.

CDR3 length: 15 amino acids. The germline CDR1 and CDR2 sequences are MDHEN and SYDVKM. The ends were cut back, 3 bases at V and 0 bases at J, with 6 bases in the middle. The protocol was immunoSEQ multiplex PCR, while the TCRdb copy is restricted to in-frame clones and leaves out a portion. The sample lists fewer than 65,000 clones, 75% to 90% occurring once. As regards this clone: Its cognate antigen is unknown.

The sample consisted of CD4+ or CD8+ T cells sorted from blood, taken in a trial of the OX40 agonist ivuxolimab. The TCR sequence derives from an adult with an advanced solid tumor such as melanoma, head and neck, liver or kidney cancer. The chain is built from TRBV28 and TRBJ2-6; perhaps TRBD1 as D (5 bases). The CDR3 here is CASSFQGSGANVLTF. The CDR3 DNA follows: TGTGCCAGCAGTTTTCAGGGCTCTGGGGCCAACGTCCTGACTTTC.